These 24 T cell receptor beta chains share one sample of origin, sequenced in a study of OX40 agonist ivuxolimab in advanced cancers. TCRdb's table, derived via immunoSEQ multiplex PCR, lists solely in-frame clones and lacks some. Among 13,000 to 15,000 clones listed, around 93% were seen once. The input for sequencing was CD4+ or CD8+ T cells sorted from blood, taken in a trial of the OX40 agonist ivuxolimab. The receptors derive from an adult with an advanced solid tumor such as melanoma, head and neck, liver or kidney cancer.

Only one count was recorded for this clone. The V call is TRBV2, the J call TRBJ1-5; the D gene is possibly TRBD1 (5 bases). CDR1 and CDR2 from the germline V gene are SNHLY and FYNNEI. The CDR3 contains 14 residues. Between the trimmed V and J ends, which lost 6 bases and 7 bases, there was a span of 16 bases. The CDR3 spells CASREQGMEQPQHF. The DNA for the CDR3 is TGTGCCAGCAGGGAGCAGGGTATGGAACAGCCCCAGCATTTT.

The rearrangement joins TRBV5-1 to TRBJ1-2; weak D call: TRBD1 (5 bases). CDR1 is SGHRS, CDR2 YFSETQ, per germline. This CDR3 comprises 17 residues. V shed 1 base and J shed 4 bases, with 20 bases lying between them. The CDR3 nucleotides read TGCGCCAGCAGCTTGTTTTCGGGGCGAGAACTAACCTATGGCTACACCTTC. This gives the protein CASSLFSGRELTYGYTF.

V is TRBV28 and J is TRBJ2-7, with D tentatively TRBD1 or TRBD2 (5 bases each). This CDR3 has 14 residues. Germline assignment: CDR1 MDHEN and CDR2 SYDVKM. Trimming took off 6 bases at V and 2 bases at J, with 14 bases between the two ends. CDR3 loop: CASSPGTETYEQYF. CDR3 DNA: TGTGCCAGCAGCCCCGGGACGGAGACCTACGAGCAGTACTTC.

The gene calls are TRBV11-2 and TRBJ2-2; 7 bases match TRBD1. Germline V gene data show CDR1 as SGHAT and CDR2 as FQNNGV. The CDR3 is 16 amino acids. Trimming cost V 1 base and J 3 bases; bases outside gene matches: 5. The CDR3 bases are TGTGCCAGCAGCTTAGGGGGGACAGCTCACACCGGGGAGCTGTTTTTT. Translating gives CASSLGGTAHTGELFF.

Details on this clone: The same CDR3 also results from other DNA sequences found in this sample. The CDR3 DNA reads TGTGCCTGGAGTGACGGGAACACTGAAGCTTTCTTT. Translated, it gives CAWSDGNTEAFF. The gene calls are TRBV30 and TRBJ1-1; D is unclear. CDR3 length equals 12 residues. The germline gives CDR1 GTSNPN, CDR2 SVGIG (reference sequence). V shed 1 base and J shed 1 base, with 4 bases lying between them.

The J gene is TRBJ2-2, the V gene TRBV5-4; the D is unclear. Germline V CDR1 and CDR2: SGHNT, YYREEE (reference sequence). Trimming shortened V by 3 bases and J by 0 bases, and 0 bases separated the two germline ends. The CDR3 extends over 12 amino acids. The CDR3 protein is CASSSNTGELFF. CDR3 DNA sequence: TGTGCCAGCAGCTCGAACACCGGGGAGCTGTTTTTT.

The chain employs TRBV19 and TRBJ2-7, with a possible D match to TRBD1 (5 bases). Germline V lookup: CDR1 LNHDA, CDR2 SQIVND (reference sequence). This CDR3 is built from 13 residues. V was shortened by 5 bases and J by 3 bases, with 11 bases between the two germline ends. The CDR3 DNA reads TGTGCCAGTAGTCCAGGGATTGACTACGAGCAGTACTTC. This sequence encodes CASSPGIDYEQYF.

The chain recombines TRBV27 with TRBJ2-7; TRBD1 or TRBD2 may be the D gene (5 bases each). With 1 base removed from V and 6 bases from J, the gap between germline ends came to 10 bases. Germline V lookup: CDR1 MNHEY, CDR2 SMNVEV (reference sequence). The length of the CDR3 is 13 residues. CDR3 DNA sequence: TGTGCCAGCAGTTTATTGGGACCAGCCGAGCAGTACTTC. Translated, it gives CASSLLGPAEQYF.

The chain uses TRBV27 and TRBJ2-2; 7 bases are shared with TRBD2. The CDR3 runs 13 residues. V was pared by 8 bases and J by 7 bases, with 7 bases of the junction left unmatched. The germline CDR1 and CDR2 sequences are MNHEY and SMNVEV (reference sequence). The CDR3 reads CASGEWGGGELFF. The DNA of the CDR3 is TGTGCCAGCGGGGAGTGGGGGGGCGGGGAGCTGTTTTTT.

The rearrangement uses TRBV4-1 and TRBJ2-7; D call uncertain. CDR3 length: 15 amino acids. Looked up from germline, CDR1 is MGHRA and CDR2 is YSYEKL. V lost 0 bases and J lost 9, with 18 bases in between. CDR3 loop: CASSQDFLDGSWQYF. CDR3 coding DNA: TGCGCCAGCAGCCAAGATTTCCTCGACGGATCGTGGCAGTACTTC.

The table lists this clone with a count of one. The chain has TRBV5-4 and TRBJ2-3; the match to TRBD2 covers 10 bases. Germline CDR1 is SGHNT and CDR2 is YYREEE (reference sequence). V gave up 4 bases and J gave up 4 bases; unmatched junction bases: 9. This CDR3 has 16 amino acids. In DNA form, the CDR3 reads TGTGCCAGCAGCACCTTTAGCGGGGGGTTCGCAGATACGCAGTATTTT. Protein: CASSTFSGGFADTQYF.

In DNA form, the CDR3 reads TGTGCCAGCAGTGAGGACGGGACAGGGCGCTTCTATGGCTACACCTTC. Residues: CASSEDGTGRFYGYTF. The chain employs TRBV6-1 and TRBJ1-2; TRBD1 aligns across 9 bases. V shed 3 bases and J 4 bases; nucleotides not matched to a gene: 9. This CDR3 contains 16 residues. Germline assignment: CDR1 MNHNS and CDR2 SASEGT.

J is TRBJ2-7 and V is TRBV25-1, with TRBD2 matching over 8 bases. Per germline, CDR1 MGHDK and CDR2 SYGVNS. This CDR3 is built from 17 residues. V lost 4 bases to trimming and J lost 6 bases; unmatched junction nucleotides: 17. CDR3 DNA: TGTGCCAGCAGTGGATCGGGACTAGTCCTAGATGGAGTCGAGCAGTACTTC. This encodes CASSGSGLVLDGVEQYF.

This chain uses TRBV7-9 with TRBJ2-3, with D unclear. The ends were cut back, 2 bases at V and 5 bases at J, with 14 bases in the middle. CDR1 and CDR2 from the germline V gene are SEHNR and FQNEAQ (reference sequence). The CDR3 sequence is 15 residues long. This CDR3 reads CASSLSEGWGDTQYF. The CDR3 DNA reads TGTGCCAGCAGCTTATCCGAAGGATGGGGAGATACGCAGTATTTT. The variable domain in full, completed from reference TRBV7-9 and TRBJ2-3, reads DTGVSQNPRHKITKRGQNVTFRCDPISEHNRLYWYRQTLGQGPEFLTYFQNEAQLEKSRLLSDRFSAERPKGSFSTLEIQRTEQGDSAMYLCASSLSEGWGDTQYFGPGTRLTVL.

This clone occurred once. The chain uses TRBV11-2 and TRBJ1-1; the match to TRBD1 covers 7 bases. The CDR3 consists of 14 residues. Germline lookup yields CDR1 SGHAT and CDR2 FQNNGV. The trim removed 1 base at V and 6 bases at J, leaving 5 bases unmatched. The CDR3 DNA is TGTGCCAGCAGCTTAGCCACGGGACAGTCTGAAGCTTTCTTT. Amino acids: CASSLATGQSEAFF.

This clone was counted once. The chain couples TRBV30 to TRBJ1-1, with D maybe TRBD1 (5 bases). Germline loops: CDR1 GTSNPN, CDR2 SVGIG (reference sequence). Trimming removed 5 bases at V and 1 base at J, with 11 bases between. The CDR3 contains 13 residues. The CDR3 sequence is CAWGDGRNTEAFF. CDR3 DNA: TGTGCCTGGGGGGACGGACGGAACACTGAAGCTTTCTTT.

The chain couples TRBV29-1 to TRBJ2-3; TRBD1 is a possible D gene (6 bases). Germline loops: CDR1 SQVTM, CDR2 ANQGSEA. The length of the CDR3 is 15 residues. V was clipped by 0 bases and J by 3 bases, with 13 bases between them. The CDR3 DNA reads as TGCAGCGTTGAAGATCAATACAGGGAAACAGATACGCAGTATTTT. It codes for CSVEDQYRETDTQYF.

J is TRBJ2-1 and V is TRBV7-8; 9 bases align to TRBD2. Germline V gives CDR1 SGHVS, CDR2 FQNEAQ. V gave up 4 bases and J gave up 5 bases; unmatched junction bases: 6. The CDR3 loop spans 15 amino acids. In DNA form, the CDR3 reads TGTGCCAGCAGCTCTCGGGGACTAGCTGACAATGAGCAGTTCTTC. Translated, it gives CASSSRGLADNEQFF.

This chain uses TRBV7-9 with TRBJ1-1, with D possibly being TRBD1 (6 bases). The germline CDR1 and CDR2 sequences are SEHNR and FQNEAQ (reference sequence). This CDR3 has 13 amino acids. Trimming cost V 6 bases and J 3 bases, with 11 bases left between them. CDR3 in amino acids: CASSSEGDTEAFF. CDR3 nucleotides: TGTGCCAGCAGTTCGGAGGGGGACACTGAAGCTTTCTTT. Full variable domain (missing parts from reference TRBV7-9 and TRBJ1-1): DTGVSQNPRHKITKRGQNVTFRCDPISEHNRLYWYRQTLGQGPEFLTYFQNEAQLEKSRLLSDRFSAERPKGSFSTLEIQRTEQGDSAMYLCASSSEGDTEAFFGQGTRLTVV.

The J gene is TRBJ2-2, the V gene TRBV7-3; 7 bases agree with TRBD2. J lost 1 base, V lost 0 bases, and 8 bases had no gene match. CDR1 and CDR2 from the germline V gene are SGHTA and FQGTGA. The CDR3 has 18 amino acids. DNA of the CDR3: TGTGCCAGCAGCTTAACTTCTGGACTAGTTGGGAACACCGGGGAGCTGTTTTTT. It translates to CASSLTSGLVGNTGELFF.

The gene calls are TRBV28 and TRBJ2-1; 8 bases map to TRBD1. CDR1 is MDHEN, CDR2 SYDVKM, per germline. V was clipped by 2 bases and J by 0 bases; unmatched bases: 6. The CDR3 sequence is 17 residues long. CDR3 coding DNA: TGTGCCAGCAGTTTACCCGGGACAGGTAGCTCCTACAATGAGCAGTTCTTC. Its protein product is CASSLPGTGSSYNEQFF.

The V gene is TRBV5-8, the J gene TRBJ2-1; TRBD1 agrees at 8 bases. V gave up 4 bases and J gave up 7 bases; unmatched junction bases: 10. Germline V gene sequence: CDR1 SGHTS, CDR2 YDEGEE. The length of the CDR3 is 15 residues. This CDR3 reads CASSAGTRGLNEQFF. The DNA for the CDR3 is TGTGCCAGCAGCGCCGGAACCAGGGGGCTGAATGAGCAGTTCTTC.

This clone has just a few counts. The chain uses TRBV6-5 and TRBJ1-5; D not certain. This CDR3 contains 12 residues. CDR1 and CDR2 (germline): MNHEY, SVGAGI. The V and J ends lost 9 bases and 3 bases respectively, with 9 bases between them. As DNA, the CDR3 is TGTGCCAGTGGACCGTTCAATCAGCCCCAGCATTTT. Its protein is CASGPFNQPQHF.

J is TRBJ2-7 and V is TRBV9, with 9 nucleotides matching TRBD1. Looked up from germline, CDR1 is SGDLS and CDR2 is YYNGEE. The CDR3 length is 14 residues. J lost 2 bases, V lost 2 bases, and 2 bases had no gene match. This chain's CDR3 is CASSVTGGTYEQYF. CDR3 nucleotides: TGTGCCAGCAGCGTGACAGGGGGAACCTACGAGCAGTACTTC.